The entry below describes one T cell receptor beta chain. The sample has other DNA sequences that encode this CDR3 too. The data belong to a study of shared clonotypes between healthy human individuals. A deep-level run was used for the assay. TCRdb keeps only in-frame clones here, not all; method: immunoSEQ multiplex PCR. The sample holds approximately 2,000,000 clones, 80% to 95% seen once. The TCR was taken from a man aged 18 to 35 in good health. Some clones in this sample may be carry-over from other donors' samples. The sample was naive CD4+ T cells from PBMCs. The sample's subset: CD45RA+ positively selected.

CDR3 DNA: TGTGCCAGCAGCTTAGGGGTAGGGACTGAAGCTTTCTTT. Amino acids: CASSLGVGTEAFF. V is TRBV7-2 and J is TRBJ1-1, with unresolved D. CDR3 size: 13 residues. Per the germline V gene, CDR1 is SGHTA and CDR2 is FQGNSA. The germline V and J ends were trimmed by 1 base and 5 bases, with 8 bases remaining between them.